The clone carrying this T cell receptor beta chain was counted only a few times. Its matching antigen is unknown. The authors built bulk TCR libraries by previously described methods with listed TCR primers. TCRdb analysed the PCR reads with MiXCR anew, one entry per CDR3 protein. Counted here are about 510,000 distinct CDR3 sequences, under 30% occurring once; the ten biggest clones make up under 0.8%. The data derive from a study of molecular identifiers for immune sequencing clone quantification. The CDR3 sequence is 16 residues long. With V trimmed by 4 bases and J by 0 bases, 5 bases remained unmatched. Per germline, CDR1 SEHNR and CDR2 FQNEAQ (reference sequence). Regarding the study as a whole: Clones of above 20 RNA copies carried over 98% of effector molecules; in naive cells they carried under 1%. Single-cell amounts of spiked Jurkat TCR RNA were reportedly detectable among over 900,000 naive cells.

This sequence joins TRBV7-9 and TRBJ2-2; 7 positions match TRBD2. This receptor was identified in a human donor in good health. Some libraries in this study had Jurkat cell RNA spiked in. The sequenced sample consisted of naive CD8+ T cells from blood, with Jurkat cell RNA spiked in. The subset was: FACS-sorted CD8+CD4-CCR7+CD45RA+ naive T cells. Written as DNA, the CDR3 is TGTGCCAGCAGCTCTACGCTAGCGGCGAACACCGGGGAGCTGTTTTTT. Its translation is CASSSTLAANTGELFF.